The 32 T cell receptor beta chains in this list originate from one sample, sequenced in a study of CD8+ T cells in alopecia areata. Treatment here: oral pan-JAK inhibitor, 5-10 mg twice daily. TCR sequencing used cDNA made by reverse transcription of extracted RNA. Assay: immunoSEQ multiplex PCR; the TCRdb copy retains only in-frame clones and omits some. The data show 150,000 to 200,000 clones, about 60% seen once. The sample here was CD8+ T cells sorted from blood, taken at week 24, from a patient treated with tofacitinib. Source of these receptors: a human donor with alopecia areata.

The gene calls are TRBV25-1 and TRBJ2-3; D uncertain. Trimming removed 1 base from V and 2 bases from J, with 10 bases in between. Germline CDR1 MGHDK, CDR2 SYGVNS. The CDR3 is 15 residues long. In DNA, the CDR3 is TGTGCCAGCAGTGAATTGGTGGAATTCACAGATACGCAGTATTTT. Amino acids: CASSELVEFTDTQYF.

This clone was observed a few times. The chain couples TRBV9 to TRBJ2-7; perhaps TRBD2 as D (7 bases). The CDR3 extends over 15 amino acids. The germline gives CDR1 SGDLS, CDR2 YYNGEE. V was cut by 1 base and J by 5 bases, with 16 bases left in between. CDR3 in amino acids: CASSVLWGGLHEQYF. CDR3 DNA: TGTGCCAGCAGCGTATTGTGGGGGGGCCTCCACGAGCAGTACTTC.

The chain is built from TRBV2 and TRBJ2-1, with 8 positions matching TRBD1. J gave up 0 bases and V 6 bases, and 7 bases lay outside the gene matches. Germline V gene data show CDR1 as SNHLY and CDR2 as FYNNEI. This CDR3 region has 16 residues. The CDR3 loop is CASRDQGAGSYNEQFF. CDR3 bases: TGTGCCAGCAGGGATCAGGGGGCGGGCTCCTACAATGAGCAGTTCTTC.

The CDR3 DNA is TGTGCCAGCAGTTATCAGCCCCAGCATTTT. As protein: CASSYQPQHF. The rearrangement uses TRBV6-1 and TRBJ1-5; D gene unclear. CDR1 and CDR2 (germline): MNHNS, SASEGT. Trimming took 5 bases from V and 5 from J, leaving 1 base between them. The CDR3 is 10 amino acids.

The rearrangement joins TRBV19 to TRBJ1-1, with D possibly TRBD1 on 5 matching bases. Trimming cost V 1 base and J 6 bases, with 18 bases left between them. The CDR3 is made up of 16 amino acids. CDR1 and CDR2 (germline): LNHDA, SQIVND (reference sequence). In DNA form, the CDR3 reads TGTGCCAGTAGTATAGTGGCTCGCAGGGCAGAGTCTGAAGCTTTCTTT. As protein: CASSIVARRAESEAFF.

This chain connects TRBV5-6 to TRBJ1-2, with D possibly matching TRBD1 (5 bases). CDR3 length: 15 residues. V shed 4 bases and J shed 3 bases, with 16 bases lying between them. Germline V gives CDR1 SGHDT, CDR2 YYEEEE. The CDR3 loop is CASSPPGSVYYGYTF. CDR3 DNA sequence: TGTGCCAGCAGCCCACCAGGGTCCGTATACTATGGCTACACCTTC.

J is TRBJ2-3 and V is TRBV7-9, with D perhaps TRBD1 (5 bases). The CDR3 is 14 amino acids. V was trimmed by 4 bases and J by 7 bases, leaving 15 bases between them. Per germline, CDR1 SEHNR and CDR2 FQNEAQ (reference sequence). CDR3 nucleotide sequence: TGTGCCAGCAGCTCAACGACAGACCCAAATACGCAGTATTTT. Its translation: CASSSTTDPNTQYF. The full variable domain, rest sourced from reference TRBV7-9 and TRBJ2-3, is DTGVSQNPRHKITKRGQNVTFRCDPISEHNRLYWYRQTLGQGPEFLTYFQNEAQLEKSRLLSDRFSAERPKGSFSTLEIQRTEQGDSAMYLCASSSTTDPNTQYFGPGTRLTVL.

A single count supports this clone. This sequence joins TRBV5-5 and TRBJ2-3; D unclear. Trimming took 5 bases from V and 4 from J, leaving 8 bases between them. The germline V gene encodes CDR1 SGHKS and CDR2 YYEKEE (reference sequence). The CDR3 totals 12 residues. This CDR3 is CASRAGADTQYF. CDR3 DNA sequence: TGTGCCAGCAGAGCCGGAGCAGATACGCAGTATTTT.

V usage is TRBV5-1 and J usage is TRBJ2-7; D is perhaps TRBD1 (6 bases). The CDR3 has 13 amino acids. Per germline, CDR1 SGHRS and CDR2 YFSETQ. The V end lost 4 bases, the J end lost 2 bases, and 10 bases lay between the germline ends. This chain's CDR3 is CASSIDRTYEQYF. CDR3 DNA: TGCGCCAGCAGCATCGACAGGACCTACGAGCAGTACTTC.

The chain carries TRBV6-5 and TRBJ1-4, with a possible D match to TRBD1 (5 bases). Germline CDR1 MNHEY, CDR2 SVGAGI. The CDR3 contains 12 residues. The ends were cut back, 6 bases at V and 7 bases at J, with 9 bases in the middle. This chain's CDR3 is CASSPGGEKLFF. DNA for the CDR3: TGTGCCAGCAGCCCTGGGGGTGAAAAACTGTTTTTT.

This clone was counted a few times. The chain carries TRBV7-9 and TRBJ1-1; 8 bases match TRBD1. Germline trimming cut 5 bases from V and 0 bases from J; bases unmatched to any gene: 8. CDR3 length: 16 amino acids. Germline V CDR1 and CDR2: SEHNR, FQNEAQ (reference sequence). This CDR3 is CASSKRTGHLNTEAFF. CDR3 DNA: TGTGCCAGCAGCAAAAGGACAGGGCACCTGAACACTGAAGCTTTCTTT.

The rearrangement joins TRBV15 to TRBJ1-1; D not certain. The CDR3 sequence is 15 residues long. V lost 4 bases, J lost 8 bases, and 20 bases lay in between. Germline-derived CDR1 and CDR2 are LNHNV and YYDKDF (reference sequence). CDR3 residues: CATSTPLGVSEEAFF. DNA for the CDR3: TGTGCCACCAGCACGCCCCTTGGGGTTAGCGAGGAAGCTTTCTTT.

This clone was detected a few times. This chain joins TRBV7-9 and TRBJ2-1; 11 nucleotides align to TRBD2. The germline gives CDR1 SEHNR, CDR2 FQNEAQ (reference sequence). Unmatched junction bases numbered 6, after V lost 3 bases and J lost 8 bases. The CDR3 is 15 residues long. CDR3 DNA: TGTGCCAGCAGCTTTCAACTAGCGGGGGCGGATGAGCAGTTCTTC. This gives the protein CASSFQLAGADEQFF.

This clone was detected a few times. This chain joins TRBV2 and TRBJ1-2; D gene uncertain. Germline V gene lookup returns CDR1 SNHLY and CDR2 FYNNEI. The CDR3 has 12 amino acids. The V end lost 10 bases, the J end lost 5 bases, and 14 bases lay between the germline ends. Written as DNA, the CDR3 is TGTGCCACCACCTCAGGCGCTTATGGCTACACCTTC. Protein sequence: CATTSGAYGYTF.

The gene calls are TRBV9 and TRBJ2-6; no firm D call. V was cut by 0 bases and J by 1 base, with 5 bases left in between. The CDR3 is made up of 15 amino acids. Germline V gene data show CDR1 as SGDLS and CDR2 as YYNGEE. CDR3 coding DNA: TGTGCCAGCAGCGTAGCTCCATCTGGGGCCAACGTCCTGACTTTC. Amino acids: CASSVAPSGANVLTF.

This chain's CDR3 is CSVHLAGSYEQYF. CDR3 nucleotide sequence: TGCAGCGTCCACCTAGCGGGGTCCTACGAGCAGTACTTC. The rearrangement links TRBV29-1 to TRBJ2-7; 9 bases are shared with TRBD2. This CDR3 region has 13 residues. With V trimmed by 6 bases and J by 1 base, 4 bases remained unmatched. The germline CDR1 and CDR2 sequences are SQVTM and ANQGSEA.

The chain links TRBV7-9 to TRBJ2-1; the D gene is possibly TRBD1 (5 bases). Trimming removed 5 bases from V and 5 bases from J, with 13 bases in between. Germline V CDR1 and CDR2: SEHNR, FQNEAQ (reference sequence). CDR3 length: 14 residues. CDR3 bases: TGTGCCAGCAGCCTTCCGACAGATAACAATGAGCAGTTCTTC. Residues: CASSLPTDNNEQFF.

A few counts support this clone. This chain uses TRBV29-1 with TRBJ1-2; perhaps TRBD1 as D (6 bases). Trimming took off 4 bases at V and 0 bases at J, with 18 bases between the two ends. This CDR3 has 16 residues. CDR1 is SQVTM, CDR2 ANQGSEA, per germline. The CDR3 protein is CSVGSLVQGANYGYTF. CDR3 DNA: TGCAGCGTTGGAAGTTTAGTACAGGGTGCTAACTATGGCTACACCTTC. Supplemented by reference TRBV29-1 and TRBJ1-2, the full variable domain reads SAVISQKPSRDICQRGTSLTIQCQVDSQVTMMFWYRQQPGQSLTLIATANQGSEATYESGFVIDKFPISRPNLTFSTLTVSNMSPEDSSIYLCSVGSLVQGANYGYTFGSGTRLTVV.

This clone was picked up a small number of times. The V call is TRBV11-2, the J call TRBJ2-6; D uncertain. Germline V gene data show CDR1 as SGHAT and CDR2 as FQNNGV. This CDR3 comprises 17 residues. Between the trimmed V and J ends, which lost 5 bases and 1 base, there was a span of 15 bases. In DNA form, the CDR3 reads TGTGCCAGCAGCGGACGAGTTCGGGTTTCTGGGGCCAACGTCCTGACTTTC. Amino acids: CASSGRVRVSGANVLTF.

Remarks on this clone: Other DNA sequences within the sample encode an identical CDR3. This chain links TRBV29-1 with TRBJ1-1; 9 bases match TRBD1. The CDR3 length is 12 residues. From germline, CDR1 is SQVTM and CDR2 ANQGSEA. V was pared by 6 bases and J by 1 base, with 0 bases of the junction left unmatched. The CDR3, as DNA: TGCAGCGTGGGACAGGGGAACACTGAAGCTTTCTTT. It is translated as CSVGQGNTEAFF.

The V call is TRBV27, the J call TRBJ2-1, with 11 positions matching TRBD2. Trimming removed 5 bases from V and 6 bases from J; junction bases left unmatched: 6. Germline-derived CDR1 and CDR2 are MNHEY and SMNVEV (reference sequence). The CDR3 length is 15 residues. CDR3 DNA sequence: TGTGCCAGCAGTCCGCTAGCGGGGGGAACCAATGAGCAGTTCTTC. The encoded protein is CASSPLAGGTNEQFF.

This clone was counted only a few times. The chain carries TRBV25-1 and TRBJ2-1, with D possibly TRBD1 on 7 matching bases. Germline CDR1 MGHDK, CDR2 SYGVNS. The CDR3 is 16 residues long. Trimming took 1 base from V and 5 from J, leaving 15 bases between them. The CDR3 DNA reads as TGTGCCAGCAGTGAATCAGGCAGGGGGGTCGACAATGAGCAGTTCTTC. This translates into CASSESGRGVDNEQFF. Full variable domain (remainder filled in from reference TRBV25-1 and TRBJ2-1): EADIYQTPRYLVIGTGKKITLECSQTMGHDKMYWYQQDPGMELHLIHYSYGVNSTEKGDLSSESTVSRIRTEHFPLTLESARPSHTSQYLCASSESGRGVDNEQFFGPGTRLTVL.

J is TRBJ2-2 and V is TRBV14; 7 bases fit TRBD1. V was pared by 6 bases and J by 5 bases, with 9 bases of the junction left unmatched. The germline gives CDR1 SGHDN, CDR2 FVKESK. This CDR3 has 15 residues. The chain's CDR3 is CASSYTGTETGELFF. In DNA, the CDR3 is TGTGCCAGCAGTTACACCGGGACAGAGACCGGGGAGCTGTTTTTT. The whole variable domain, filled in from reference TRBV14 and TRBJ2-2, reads EAGVTQFPSHSVIEKGQTVTLRCDPISGHDNLYWYRRVMGKEIKFLLHFVKESKQDESGMPNNRFLAERTGGTYSTLKVQPAELEDSGVYFCASSYTGTETGELFFGEGSRLTVL.

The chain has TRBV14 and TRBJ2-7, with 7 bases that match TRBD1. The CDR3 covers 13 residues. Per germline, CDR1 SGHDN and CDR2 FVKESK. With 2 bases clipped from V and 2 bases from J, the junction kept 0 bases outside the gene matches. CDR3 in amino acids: CASSQQGAYEQYF. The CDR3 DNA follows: TGTGCCAGCAGCCAACAGGGGGCCTACGAGCAGTACTTC.

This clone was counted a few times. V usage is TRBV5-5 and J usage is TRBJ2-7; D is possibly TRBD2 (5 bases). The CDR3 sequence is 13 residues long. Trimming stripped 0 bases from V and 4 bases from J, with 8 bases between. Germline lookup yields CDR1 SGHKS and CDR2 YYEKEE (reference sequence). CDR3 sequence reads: CASSLGSGYEQYF. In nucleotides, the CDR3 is TGTGCCAGCAGCTTGGGTTCGGGGTACGAGCAGTACTTC. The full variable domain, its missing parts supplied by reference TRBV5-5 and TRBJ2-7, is DAGVTQSPTHLIKTRGQQVTLRCSPISGHKSVSWYQQVLGQGPQFIFQYYEKEERGRGNFPDRFSARQFPNYSSELNVNALLLGDSALYLCASSLGSGYEQYFGPGTRLTVT.

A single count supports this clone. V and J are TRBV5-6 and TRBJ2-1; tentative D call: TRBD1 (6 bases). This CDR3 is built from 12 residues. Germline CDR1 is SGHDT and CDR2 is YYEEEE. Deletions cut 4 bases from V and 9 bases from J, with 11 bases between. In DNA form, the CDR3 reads TGTGCCAGCAGCCGTACAGGGACTGAGCAGTTCTTC. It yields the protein CASSRTGTEQFF. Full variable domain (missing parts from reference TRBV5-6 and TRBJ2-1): DAGVTQSPTHLIKTRGQQVTLRCSPKSGHDTVSWYQQALGQGPQFIFQYYEEEERQRGNFPDRFSGHQFPNYSSELNVNALLLGDSALYLCASSRTGTEQFFGPGTRLTVL.

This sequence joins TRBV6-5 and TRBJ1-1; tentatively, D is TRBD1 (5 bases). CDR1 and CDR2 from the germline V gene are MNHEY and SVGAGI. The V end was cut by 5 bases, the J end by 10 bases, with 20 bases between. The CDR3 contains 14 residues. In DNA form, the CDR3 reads TGTGCCAGCAGTAGCCAGGGCACCTCAGCGGTAGCTTTCTTT. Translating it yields CASSSQGTSAVAFF.

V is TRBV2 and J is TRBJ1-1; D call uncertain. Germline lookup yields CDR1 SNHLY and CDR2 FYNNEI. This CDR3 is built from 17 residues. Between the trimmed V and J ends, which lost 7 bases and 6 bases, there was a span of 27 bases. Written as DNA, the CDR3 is TGTGCCAGCACTCTGAGGAGAGAGCCTCCACTTGGGGCTGAAGCTTTCTTT. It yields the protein CASTLRREPPLGAEAFF.

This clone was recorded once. Here the CDR3 DNA reads TGTGCCAGCAGTCCTCGGGGGCCCAAGACCCAGTACTTC. Its protein product is CASSPRGPKTQYF. The V and J genes are TRBV7-8 and TRBJ2-5, with D perhaps assigned TRBD1 or TRBD2 (6 bases each). The CDR3 has 13 amino acids. The germline V gene encodes CDR1 SGHVS and CDR2 FQNEAQ. Trimming took 6 bases from V and 6 from J, leaving 14 bases between them.

CDR3 nucleotides: TGTGCCAGCAGTGAATATTGGGGGGACACTCTAGATACTGAAGCTTTCTTT. Residues: CASSEYWGDTLDTEAFF. The gene calls are TRBV25-1 and TRBJ1-1, with D possibly being TRBD1 (6 bases). This CDR3 is 17 amino acids long. Germline V gene data show CDR1 as MGHDK and CDR2 as SYGVNS. The V end was cut by 0 bases, the J end by 5 bases, with 19 bases between.

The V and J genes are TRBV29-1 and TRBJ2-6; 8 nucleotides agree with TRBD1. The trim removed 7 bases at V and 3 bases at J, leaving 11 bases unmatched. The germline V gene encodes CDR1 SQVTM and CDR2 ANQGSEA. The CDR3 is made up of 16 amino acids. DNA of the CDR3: TGCAGCGCAACACTACAGGGGGATGGTGGGGCCAACGTCCTGACTTTC. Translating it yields CSATLQGDGGANVLTF.

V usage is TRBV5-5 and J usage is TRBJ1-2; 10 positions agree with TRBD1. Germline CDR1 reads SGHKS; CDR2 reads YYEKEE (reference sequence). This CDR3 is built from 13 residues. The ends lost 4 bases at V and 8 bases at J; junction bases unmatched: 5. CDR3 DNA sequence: TGTGCCAGCAGCCCTGGGACAGGGGTAGGCTACACCTTC. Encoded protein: CASSPGTGVGYTF.